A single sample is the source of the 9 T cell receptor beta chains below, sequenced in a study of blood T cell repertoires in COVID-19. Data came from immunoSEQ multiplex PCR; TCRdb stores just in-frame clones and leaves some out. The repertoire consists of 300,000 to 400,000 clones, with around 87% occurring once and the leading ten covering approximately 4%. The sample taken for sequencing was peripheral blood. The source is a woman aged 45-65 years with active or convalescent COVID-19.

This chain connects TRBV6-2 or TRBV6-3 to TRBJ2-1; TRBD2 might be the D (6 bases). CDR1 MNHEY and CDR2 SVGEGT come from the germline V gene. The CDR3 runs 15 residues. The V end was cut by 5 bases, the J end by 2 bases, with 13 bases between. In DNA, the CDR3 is TGTGCCAGCAGTCTTAGCGGATATCCCTACAATGAGCAGTTCTTC. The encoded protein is CASSLSGYPYNEQFF.

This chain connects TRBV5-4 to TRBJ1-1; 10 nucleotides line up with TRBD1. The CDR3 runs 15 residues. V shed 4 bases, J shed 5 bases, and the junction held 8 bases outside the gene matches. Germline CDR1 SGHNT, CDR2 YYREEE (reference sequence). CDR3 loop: CASSADRGTGTEAFF. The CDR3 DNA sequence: TGTGCCAGCAGCGCGGACAGGGGGACGGGTACTGAAGCTTTCTTT. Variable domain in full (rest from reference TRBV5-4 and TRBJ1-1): ETGVTQSPTHLIKTRGQQVTLRCSSQSGHNTVSWYQQALGQGPQFIFQYYREEENGRGNFPPRFSGLQFPNYSSELNVNALELDDSALYLCASSADRGTGTEAFFGQGTRLTVV.

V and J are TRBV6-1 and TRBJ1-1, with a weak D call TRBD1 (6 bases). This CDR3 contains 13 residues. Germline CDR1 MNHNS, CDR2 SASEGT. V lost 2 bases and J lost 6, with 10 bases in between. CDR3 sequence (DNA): TGTGCCAGCAGTGAACGGACAGAACCTGAAGCTTTCTTT. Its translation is CASSERTEPEAFF.

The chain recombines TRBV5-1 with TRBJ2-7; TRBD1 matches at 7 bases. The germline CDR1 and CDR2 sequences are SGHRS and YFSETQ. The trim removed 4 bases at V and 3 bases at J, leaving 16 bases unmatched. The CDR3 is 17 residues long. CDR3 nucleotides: TGCGCCAGCAGCCCCACCTCGGACAGGTCTTCTTTCTACGAGCAGTACTTC. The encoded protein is CASSPTSDRSSFYEQYF.

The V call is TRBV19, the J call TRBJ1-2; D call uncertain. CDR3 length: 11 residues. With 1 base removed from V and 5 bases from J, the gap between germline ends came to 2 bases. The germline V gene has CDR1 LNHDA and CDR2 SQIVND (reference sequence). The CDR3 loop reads CASSIAYGYTF. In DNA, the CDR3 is TGTGCCAGTAGTATAGCATATGGCTACACCTTC.

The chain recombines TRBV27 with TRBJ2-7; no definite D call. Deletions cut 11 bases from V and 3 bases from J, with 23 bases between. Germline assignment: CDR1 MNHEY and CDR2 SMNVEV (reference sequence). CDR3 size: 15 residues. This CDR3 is CARLKVSLLDYEQYF. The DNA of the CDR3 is TGTGCCCGCCTAAAGGTATCCCTCCTAGACTACGAGCAGTACTTC.

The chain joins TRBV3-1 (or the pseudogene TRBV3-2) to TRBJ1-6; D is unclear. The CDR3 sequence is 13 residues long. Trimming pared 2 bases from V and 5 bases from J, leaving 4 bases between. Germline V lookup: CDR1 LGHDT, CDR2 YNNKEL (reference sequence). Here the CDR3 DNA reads TGTGCCAGCAGCCAATCCGATAATTCACCCCTCCACTTT. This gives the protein CASSQSDNSPLHF.

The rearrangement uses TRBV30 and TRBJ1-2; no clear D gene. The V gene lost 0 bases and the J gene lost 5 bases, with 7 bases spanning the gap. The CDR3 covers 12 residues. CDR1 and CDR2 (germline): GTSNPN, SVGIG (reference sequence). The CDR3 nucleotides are TGTGCCTGGAGTGTTTCTCGGTATGGCTACACCTTC. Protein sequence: CAWSVSRYGYTF.

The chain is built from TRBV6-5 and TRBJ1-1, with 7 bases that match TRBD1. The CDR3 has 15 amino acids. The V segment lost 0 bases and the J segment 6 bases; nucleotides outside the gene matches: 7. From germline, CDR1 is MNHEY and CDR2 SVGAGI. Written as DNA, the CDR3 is TGTGCCAGCAGTTACTCTGGCAGGGGGACCGCTGAAGCTTTCTTT. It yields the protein CASSYSGRGTAEAFF.